The entry that follows covers one TCR beta chain sequence. V lost 6 bases to trimming and J lost 5 bases, with 10 bases between them. This CDR3 contains 12 residues. Germline V gives CDR1 LGHNT, CDR2 FRNRAP. Scientists amplified the TCR beta CDR3 regions from RNA transcripts. Following a first-round RT-PCR that used HTBI primers, a second-round multiplex PCR was carried out. TCRdb re-called the multiplex PCR reads through MiXCR, storing one row per CDR3 protein. Of almost 750,000 distinct CDR3 sequences listed, about 44% are singletons. The source of the sample is a study of Graves' ophthalmopathy and Graves' hyperthyroidism.

The chain carries TRBV12-5 and TRBJ2-5; the D gene is possibly TRBD2 (6 bases). The clonotype originates from an adult man with Graves' ophthalmopathy. Sequencing was carried out using peripheral blood. CDR3 DNA sequence: TGTGCTAGTGGCCCAGGGAGGGAGACCCAGTACTTC. This gives the protein CASGPGRETQYF.